The 11 T cell receptor beta chains below come from one sample, sequenced in a study of blood T cells in healthy people across ages. A sample-barcoded 5' primer and a J-beta primer mix were used in a second PCR of roughly 7 to 11 cycles. TCRdb reprocessed the 5' RACE reads via MiXCR and lists one record per CDR3 protein. The sample lists around 1.1 million distinct CDR3 sequences, around two fifths occurring once. Material for sequencing was blood. Source of these receptors: a man aged 18 to 35 in good health.

This clonotype was detected only a few times. The chain combines TRBV5-1 with TRBJ1-1; no clear D gene. This CDR3 has 11 amino acids. Germline assignment: CDR1 SGHRS and CDR2 YFSETQ. V was pared by 6 bases and J by 0 bases, with 3 bases between. DNA for the CDR3: TGCGCCAGCAAGCTGAACACTGAAGCTTTCTTT. Translation: CASKLNTEAFF.

This clonotype was seen a handful of times. V and J are TRBV4-3 and TRBJ1-2, with D possibly TRBD1 on 6 matching bases. The V gene lost 0 bases and the J gene lost 2 bases, with 13 bases spanning the gap. Germline-derived CDR1 and CDR2 are LGHNA and YSLEER. The CDR3 covers 16 residues. As DNA, the CDR3 is TGCGCCAGCAGCCAAGATCTCCACCAGGGGAACTATGGCTACACCTTC. It codes for CASSQDLHQGNYGYTF.

This clonotype was picked up a small number of times. This sequence may be a read error, since a much larger clone differs from it by one base. The rearrangement joins TRBV20-1 to TRBJ2-1; 8 positions agree with TRBD1. TRBJ2-7 explains the end of the DNA better; the J call may be wrong. Germline CDR1 reads DFQATT; CDR2 reads SNEGSKA (reference sequence). This CDR3 is built from 15 residues. In DNA form, the CDR3 reads TGCAGTGCTAGTATGGGACAGGTCTCCTACAATGAGCAGTACTTC. Residues: CSASMGQVSYNEQYF.

In regard to this clonotype: One end of the junction varies from germline; a read error may be responsible. J is TRBJ1-5 and V is TRBV6-1; 8 bases agree with TRBD1. The CDR3 covers 18 residues. Looked up from germline, CDR1 is MNHNS and CDR2 is SASEGT. The CDR3 coding sequence is TGTGCCAACAGTGACCGCCCAGACAGGGGAGTGGGCAATCAGCCCCAGCATTTT. Its translation: CANSDRPDRGVGNQPQHF.

Here the CDR3 reads CSASWGPNEQFF. CDR3 coding DNA: TGCAGTGCTAGTTGGGGACCCAATGAGCAGTTCTTC. The J gene is TRBJ2-1, the V gene TRBV20-1; D may correspond to TRBD1 or TRBD2 (5 bases each). Germline V lookup: CDR1 DFQATT, CDR2 SNEGSKA (reference sequence). The ends were cut back, 3 bases at V and 6 bases at J, with 9 bases in the middle. The CDR3 runs to 12 residues.

The sample holds many counts of this clonotype. V and J are TRBV4-3 and TRBJ2-3; maybe TRBD2 (6 bases). The CDR3 sequence is 14 residues long. V was pared by 5 bases and J by 2 bases, with 11 bases between. CDR1 and CDR2 from the germline V gene are LGHNA and YSLEER. This CDR3 is CASSSGGYTDTQYF. The CDR3 DNA reads as TGCGCCAGCAGCTCCGGGGGTTACACAGATACGCAGTATTTT.

This rearrangement joins TRBV5-1 to TRBJ2-2; 7 bases line up with TRBD1. V shed 4 bases and J 4 bases; nucleotides not matched to a gene: 7. The CDR3 is 15 residues long. Germline CDR1 is SGHRS and CDR2 is YFSETQ. This CDR3 is CASSVTGDSTGELFF. Written as DNA, the CDR3 is TGCGCCAGCAGCGTCACAGGGGACAGCACCGGGGAGCTGTTTTTT.

V and J are TRBV19 and TRBJ2-1, with 8 nucleotides matching TRBD1. Germline V gene data show CDR1 as LNHDA and CDR2 as SQIVND (reference sequence). The CDR3 totals 14 residues. J gave up 8 bases and V 6 bases, and 9 bases lay outside the gene matches. The CDR3 nucleotides are TGTGCCAGTAGGGTCCCAGGGGGCGTCGATGAGCAGTTCTTC. This encodes CASRVPGGVDEQFF.

The chain carries TRBV4-2 and TRBJ1-5, with a weak D call TRBD1 (5 bases). Germline V gene lookup returns CDR1 LGHNA and CDR2 YNFKEQ. Trimming removed 0 bases at V and 7 bases at J, with 13 bases between. The CDR3 consists of 15 residues. The CDR3 coding sequence is TGTGCCAGCAGCCAAGAGGGGGATGGGTCACAGCCCCAGCATTTT. Amino acid sequence: CASSQEGDGSQPQHF.

The J gene is TRBJ1-1, the V gene TRBV24-1, with unresolved D. V was clipped by 4 bases and J by 1 base, with 3 bases between them. This CDR3 has 12 residues. CDR1 KGHDR and CDR2 SFDVKD come from the germline V gene. CDR3 sequence reads: CATSDGNTEAFF. DNA for the CDR3: TGTGCCACCAGTGACGGGAACACTGAAGCTTTCTTT.

A few counts support this clonotype. The genes are TRBV4-3 and TRBJ2-5, with D uncertain. The CDR3 sequence is 13 residues long. The V end was cut by 3 bases, the J end by 5 bases, with 10 bases between. The germline V gene encodes CDR1 LGHNA and CDR2 YSLEER. The CDR3 DNA reads as TGCGCCAGCAGCCAGAACTATCGGGAGACCCAGTACTTC. This translates into CASSQNYRETQYF.